The rows below give T cell receptor beta chains drawn from one sample of a study of PD-1 blockade in classical Hodgkin lymphoma. Here immunoSEQ multiplex PCR was the method, and the copy in TCRdb shows in-frame clones only, minus some. The table records tens of thousands of clones, approximately 78% of them present only once. The sequenced sample was peripheral blood mononuclear cells (PBMCs), obtained before the second cycle of nivolumab. These receptors all stem from a human donor with classical Hodgkin lymphoma. Both conserved end residues are part of each CDR3. The order of the fields is V gene, J gene, CDR3 protein.

TRBV2,TRBJ2-3,CASSEGTSISTDTQYF
TRBV4-2,TRBJ1-2,CASSQEAGSPGYTF
TRBV6-5,TRBJ1-1,CASSYGQKNTEAFF
TRBV15,TRBJ2-7,CATSNRVTYEQYF
TRBV4-3,TRBJ2-7,CASSQEYLGYEQYF
TRBV19,TRBJ1-2,CASRREGRGRWNGYTF
TRBV7-2,TRBJ1-6,CASSQSGPSPLHF
TRBV20-1,TRBJ2-1,CSARGAYEQFF
TRBV5-1,TRBJ2-7,CASSLGQGGEQYF
TRBV9,TRBJ1-1,CASSVRGNTEAFF
TRBV10-3,TRBJ2-5,CAISPKDRAQETQYF
TRBV6-5,TRBJ1-4,CASSYFRTYPEKLFF
TRBV5-4,TRBJ2-3,CASSLGGGPFPDTQYF
TRBV11-2,TRBJ2-3,CASSLSTDTQYF
TRBV7-9,TRBJ1-4,CASSLGSLSGATNEKLFF
TRBV29-1,TRBJ2-1,CSVVRTTNEQFF
TRBV4-2,TRBJ1-2,CASSQDRTGGLRGYTF
TRBV7-2,TRBJ1-4,CASSRSTNEKLFF
TRBV6-1,TRBJ1-1,CASSEASQGRGEAFF
TRBV4-1,TRBJ2-7,CASSQEGDKFRYEQYF
TRBV4-1,TRBJ2-3,CASSQGGLAGTTDTQYF
TRBV21-1,TRBJ1-4,CASENRTHEKLFF
TRBV20-1,TRBJ2-5,CSAKPETQYF
TRBV2,TRBJ2-7,CASSEGQGDSYEQYF
TRBV4-3,TRBJ2-3,CASSQGLAGGPDTQYF
TRBV9,TRBJ2-3,CASSVVPSDRVHADTQYF
TRBV2,TRBJ1-5,CASSPQGGDQPQHF
TRBV9,TRBJ2-3,CASSVGVSGTDTQYF
TRBV15,TRBJ2-1,CATSRGGNEQFF
TRBV2,TRBJ2-1,CASSENEQFF
TRBV11-3,TRBJ2-7,CASSLTQFYEQYF
TRBV4-1,TRBJ2-5,CASSKKPSGTQETQYF
TRBV6-1,TRBJ1-1,CASSEARDPEAFF
TRBV7-8,TRBJ2-3,CASSHSGGATDTQYF
TRBV6-5,TRBJ1-5,CASSLGPPNQPQHF
TRBV6-5,TRBJ1-1,CASRQGMNTEAFF
TRBV6-5,TRBJ2-3,CASRGDYGRMDTQYF
TRBV30,TRBJ1-5,CAWGAEGRASNQPQHF
TRBV5-1,TRBJ2-2,CASSVTGPESAGELFF